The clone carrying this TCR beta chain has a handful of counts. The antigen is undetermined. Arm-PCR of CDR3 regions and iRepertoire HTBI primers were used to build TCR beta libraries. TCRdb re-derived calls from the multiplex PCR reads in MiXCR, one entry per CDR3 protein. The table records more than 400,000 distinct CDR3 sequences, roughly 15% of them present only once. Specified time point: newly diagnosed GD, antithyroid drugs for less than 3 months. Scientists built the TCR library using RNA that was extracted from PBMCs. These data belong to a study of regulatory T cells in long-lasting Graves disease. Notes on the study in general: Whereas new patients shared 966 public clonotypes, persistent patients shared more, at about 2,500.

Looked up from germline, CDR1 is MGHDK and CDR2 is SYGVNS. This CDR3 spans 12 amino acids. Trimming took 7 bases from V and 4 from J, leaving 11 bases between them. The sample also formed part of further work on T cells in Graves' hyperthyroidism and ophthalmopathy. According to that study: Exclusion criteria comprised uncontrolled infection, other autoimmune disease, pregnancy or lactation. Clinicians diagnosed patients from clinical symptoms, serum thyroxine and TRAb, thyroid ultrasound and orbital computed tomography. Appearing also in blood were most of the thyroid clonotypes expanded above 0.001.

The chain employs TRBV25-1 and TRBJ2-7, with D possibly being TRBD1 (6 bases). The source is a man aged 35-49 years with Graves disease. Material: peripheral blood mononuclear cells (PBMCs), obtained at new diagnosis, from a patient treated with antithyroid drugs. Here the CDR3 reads CASKTGPYEQYF. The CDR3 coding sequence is TGTGCCAGCAAGACAGGACCGTACGAGCAGTACTTC.